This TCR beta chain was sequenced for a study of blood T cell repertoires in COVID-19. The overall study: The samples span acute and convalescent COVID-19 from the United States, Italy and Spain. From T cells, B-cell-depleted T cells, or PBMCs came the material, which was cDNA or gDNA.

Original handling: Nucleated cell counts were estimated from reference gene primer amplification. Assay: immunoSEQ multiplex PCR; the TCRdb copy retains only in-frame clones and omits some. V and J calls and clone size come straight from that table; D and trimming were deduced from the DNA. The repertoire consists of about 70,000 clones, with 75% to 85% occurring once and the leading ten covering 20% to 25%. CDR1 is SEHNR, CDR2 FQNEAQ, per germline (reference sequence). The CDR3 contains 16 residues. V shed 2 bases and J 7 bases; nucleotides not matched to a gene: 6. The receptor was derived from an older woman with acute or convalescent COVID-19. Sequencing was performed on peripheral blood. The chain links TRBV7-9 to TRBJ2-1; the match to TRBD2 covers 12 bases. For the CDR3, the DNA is TGTGCCAGCAGCTTATACGGGCTAGCGGGAGGGAATGAGCAGTTCTTC. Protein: CASSLYGLAGGNEQFF.